The 24 T cell receptor beta chains below were found in one sample sequenced in a study of shared clonotypes between healthy human individuals. Only in-frame clones appear in the TCRdb table, and some are missing; sequencing was by immunoSEQ multiplex PCR. The sample lists roughly 650,000 clones, roughly 95% seen once, with roughly 0.1% in the top ten. Terminally differentiated effector memory CD45RA+ cells were excluded by CCR7 positive selection of CD45RO-negative cells. The sequencing input was naive CD8+ T cells sorted from blood. These TCRs come from a woman in her twenties or thirties in good health.

The chain uses TRBV27 and TRBJ2-4; 12 nucleotides align to TRBD1. V lost 5 bases and J lost 7; bases outside the gene matches: 12. CDR1 and CDR2 from the germline V gene are MNHEY and SMNVEV (reference sequence). This CDR3 is 17 amino acids long. The CDR3 is CASSPEGQGALPNIQYF. The CDR3 bases are TGTGCCAGCAGTCCGGAGGGACAGGGGGCCCTCCCGAACATTCAGTACTTC.

The chain has TRBV2 and TRBJ2-3, with 8 bases lining up with TRBD2. V lost 4 bases to trimming and J lost 0 bases; unmatched junction nucleotides: 9. The germline V gene has CDR1 SNHLY and CDR2 FYNNEI. The CDR3 spans 17 residues. The DNA for the CDR3 is TGTGCCAGCAGTGTGTTGGATAGCGGGAAAAGCACAGATACGCAGTATTTT. This sequence encodes CASSVLDSGKSTDTQYF. Drawing the rest from reference TRBV2 and TRBJ2-3, the complete variable domain is EPEVTQTPSHQVTQMGQEVILRCVPISNHLYFYWYRQILGQKVEFLVSFYNNEISEKSEIFDDQFSVERPDGSNFTLKIRSTKLEDSAMYFCASSVLDSGKSTDTQYFGPGTRLTVL.

This clone is a singleton in its sample. CDR3: CASSAHRLAASYEQYF. The DNA for the CDR3 is TGTGCCAGCAGCGCCCACCGACTAGCGGCCTCCTACGAGCAGTACTTC. The chain is built from TRBV13 and TRBJ2-7; 9 nucleotides agree with TRBD2. Germline CDR1 and CDR2: PRHDT and FYEKMQ (reference sequence). Trimming removed 5 bases from V and 0 bases from J; junction bases left unmatched: 8. This CDR3 has 16 amino acids. The variable domain in full, with the rest retrieved from reference TRBV13 and TRBJ2-7, is AAGVIQSPRHLIKEKRETATLKCYPIPRHDTVYWYQQGPGQDPQFLISFYEKMQSDKGSIPDRFSAQQFSDYHSELNMSSLELGDSALYFCASSAHRLAASYEQYFGPGTRLTVT.

J is TRBJ2-7 and V is TRBV7-8, with 10 bases that match TRBD1. V dropped 5 bases and J dropped 4; count of bases not matched to a gene: 8. The germline gives CDR1 SGHVS, CDR2 FQNEAQ. The CDR3 has 15 amino acids. Here the CDR3 reads CASSHKGQGLYEQYF. The CDR3, as DNA: TGTGCCAGCAGCCATAAGGGACAGGGGTTGTACGAGCAGTACTTC.

This CDR3 is CSVGGTGYTEAFF. Written as DNA, the CDR3 is TGCAGCGTTGGCGGGACAGGGTACACTGAAGCTTTCTTT. The chain has TRBV29-1 and TRBJ1-1, with 9 bases lining up with TRBD1. V lost 4 bases to trimming and J lost 3 bases; unmatched junction nucleotides: 3. The CDR3 has 13 amino acids. CDR1 is SQVTM, CDR2 ANQGSEA, per germline.

In its sample, this clone was seen once. The chain employs TRBV19 and TRBJ2-2; D uncertain. The CDR3 is made up of 13 amino acids. Trimming stripped 3 bases from V and 5 bases from J, with 7 bases between. Per germline, CDR1 LNHDA and CDR2 SQIVND (reference sequence). This CDR3 reads CASSIMSTGELFF. The CDR3 nucleotides read TGTGCCAGTAGTATCATGTCTACCGGGGAGCTGTTTTTT.

The J gene is TRBJ1-1, the V gene TRBV10-3, with D unresolved. This CDR3 contains 13 residues. V shed 2 bases and J shed 5 bases, with 9 bases lying between them. The germline gives CDR1 ENHRY, CDR2 SYGVKD. CDR3 in amino acids: CAISELATTEAFF. The CDR3 DNA is TGTGCCATCAGTGAGCTGGCCACTACTGAAGCTTTCTTT.

V and J are TRBV27 and TRBJ1-1; D call uncertain. The CDR3 spans 14 residues. The ends were cut back, 4 bases at V and 5 bases at J, with 14 bases in the middle. Germline assignment: CDR1 MNHEY and CDR2 SMNVEV (reference sequence). The CDR3 nucleotides read TGTGCCAGCAGTTCCCCGGGCATTTCGACTGAAGCTTTCTTT. Its translation: CASSSPGISTEAFF.

This clone came up once. J is TRBJ2-7 and V is TRBV27, with 9 bases that match TRBD2. Germline CDR1 reads MNHEY; CDR2 reads SMNVEV (reference sequence). The CDR3 runs to 17 residues. Trimming removed 1 base from V and 0 bases from J; junction bases left unmatched: 7. The CDR3 reads CASSLYYGLASSYEQYF. CDR3 in DNA: TGTGCCAGCAGTTTATACTACGGACTAGCGTCCTCCTACGAGCAGTACTTC.

V and J are TRBV11-2 and TRBJ2-7; a weak D match, TRBD1 (5 bases). V dropped 5 bases and J dropped 2 bases, with 16 bases sitting between them. The CDR3 is 15 amino acids. The germline V gene has CDR1 SGHAT and CDR2 FQNNGV. The CDR3 nucleotides read TGTGCCAGCAGCGAAAGGGGTACAGCAGCCTACGAGCAGTACTTC. Amino acid sequence: CASSERGTAAYEQYF.

The rearrangement links TRBV25-1 to TRBJ1-6, with 11 nucleotides matching TRBD1. The CDR3 runs to 17 residues. The V gene's germline CDR1 is MGHDK and CDR2 SYGVNS. The V and J ends lost 2 bases and 9 bases, in that order; junction bases with no gene match: 9. The CDR3 coding sequence is TGTGCCAGCAGTGAAGCTATTGGGACAGGGGGGATTTCACCCCTCCACTTT. It specifies CASSEAIGTGGISPLHF. Full variable domain (remainder filled in from reference TRBV25-1 and TRBJ1-6): EADIYQTPRYLVIGTGKKITLECSQTMGHDKMYWYQQDPGMELHLIHYSYGVNSTEKGDLSSESTVSRIRTEHFPLTLESARPSHTSQYLCASSEAIGTGGISPLHFGNGTRLTVT.

The CDR3 protein is CASSLSGRHQGAFF. DNA for the CDR3: TGTGCCAGCAGCTTGTCGGGGCGACATCAGGGGGCTTTCTTT. J is TRBJ1-1 and V is TRBV5-8; perhaps TRBD1 as D (6 bases). Germline V gene sequence: CDR1 SGHTS, CDR2 YDEGEE. The CDR3 consists of 14 residues. Trimming pared 1 base from V and 11 bases from J, leaving 18 bases between.

This chain connects TRBV5-1 to TRBJ2-7; unclear D gene. Germline V gene lookup returns CDR1 SGHRS and CDR2 YFSETQ. The CDR3 sequence is 13 residues long. Trimming pared 5 bases from V and 2 bases from J, leaving 11 bases between. CDR3 residues: CASSPLDPYEQYF. The CDR3 nucleotides read TGCGCCAGCAGTCCCCTGGATCCCTACGAGCAGTACTTC.

The DNA of the CDR3 is TGTGCCAGCAGCCGGTCTAGCGATTTGTACCAAGAGACCCAGTACTTC. Amino acid sequence: CASSRSSDLYQETQYF. This rearrangement joins TRBV7-9 to TRBJ2-5, with D perhaps TRBD2 (6 bases). CDR3 length: 16 amino acids. Looked up from germline, CDR1 is SEHNR and CDR2 is FQNEAQ (reference sequence). V gave up 5 bases and J gave up 0 bases, with 16 bases separating them.

This chain connects TRBV27 to TRBJ1-1, with a weak D call TRBD1 (6 bases). This CDR3 has 16 residues. CDR1 is MNHEY, CDR2 SMNVEV, per germline (reference sequence). With 2 bases removed from V and 5 bases from J, the gap between germline ends came to 18 bases. The CDR3 DNA sequence: TGTGCCAGCAGTTTAACGGACAGAGGATTGGGGACTGAAGCTTTCTTT. Protein product: CASSLTDRGLGTEAFF.

The chain is built from TRBV7-9 and TRBJ2-1; 13 bases agree with TRBD2. Per the germline V gene, CDR1 is SEHNR and CDR2 is FQNEAQ (reference sequence). The CDR3 is 15 residues long. The ends lost 4 bases at V and 5 bases at J; junction bases unmatched: 2. The CDR3 DNA reads as TGTGCCAGCAGCTCCGGGACTAGCGGGAACAATGAGCAGTTCTTC. It encodes CASSSGTSGNNEQFF.

This chain joins TRBV28 and TRBJ2-7; 12 bases fit TRBD2. V trimming: 6 bases; J trimming: 5 bases; junction bases outside the gene matches: 14. This CDR3 has 17 amino acids. Germline V CDR1 and CDR2: MDHEN, SYDVKM. DNA of the CDR3: TGTGCCAGCAGCTGGGGACTAGCGGGTACCTCCTACGACGAGCAGTACTTC. Protein: CASSWGLAGTSYDEQYF.

As for this clone: Other DNA sequences from this sample encode an identical CDR3 as well. In nucleotides, the CDR3 is TGTGCCAGCAGTTTACTTACGAACACTGAAGCTTTCTTT. Amino acids: CASSLLTNTEAFF. This chain links TRBV27 with TRBJ1-1, with unresolved D. V gave up 2 bases and J gave up 1 base, with 5 bases separating them. This CDR3 has 13 residues. Germline V gene lookup returns CDR1 MNHEY and CDR2 SMNVEV (reference sequence).

The rearrangement joins TRBV6-6 to TRBJ2-2; 11 bases agree with TRBD1. Germline lookup yields CDR1 MNHNY and CDR2 SVGAGI (reference sequence). The ends lost 8 bases at V and 3 bases at J; junction bases unmatched: 5. The CDR3 loop spans 15 amino acids. In nucleotides, the CDR3 is TGTGCCAGCTCATGGACAGGGGGCTACACCGGGGAGCTGTTTTTT. It encodes CASSWTGGYTGELFF.

The V call is TRBV19, the J call TRBJ2-1, with D possibly TRBD2 on 6 matching bases. CDR1 and CDR2 (germline): LNHDA, SQIVND (reference sequence). There are 14 residues in the CDR3. Trimming cost V 5 bases and J 4 bases, with 12 bases left between them. This chain's CDR3 is CASSPGTLYNEQFF. The CDR3 DNA is TGTGCCAGTAGTCCGGGGACTCTTTACAATGAGCAGTTCTTC.

Concerning this clone itself: The identical CDR3 is also encoded by other nucleotide sequences in the sample. This chain joins TRBV27 and TRBJ1-1, with D perhaps TRBD1 (5 bases). Germline V lookup: CDR1 MNHEY, CDR2 SMNVEV (reference sequence). This CDR3 spans 11 amino acids. Trimming cost V 3 bases and J 7 bases, with 6 bases left between them. The CDR3, as DNA: TGTGCCAGCAGTTTGGGGGGTGAAGCTTTCTTT. It specifies CASSLGGEAFF.

A word on this clone: Other DNA sequences in the sample encode the same CDR3. CDR3 nucleotide sequence: TGTGCCAGCAGTTTGGGACCGAACACCGGGGAGCTGTTTTTT. The encoded protein is CASSLGPNTGELFF. V usage is TRBV28 and J usage is TRBJ2-2; D tentatively reads TRBD1 or TRBD2 (5 bases each). The germline V and J ends were trimmed by 3 bases and 0 bases, with 5 bases remaining between them. CDR1 is MDHEN, CDR2 SYDVKM, per germline. This CDR3 has 14 residues.

The chain uses TRBV30 and TRBJ2-7; TRBD1 agrees at 9 bases. Losses at the gene ends were 1 base for V and 6 bases for J; bases not matched to a gene: 7. The CDR3 length is 14 residues. Germline loops: CDR1 GTSNPN, CDR2 SVGIG (reference sequence). CDR3 region: CAWSAGQGISEQYF. CDR3 DNA: TGTGCCTGGAGTGCCGGACAGGGGATCTCCGAGCAGTACTTC.

The chain links TRBV15 to TRBJ1-2, with D unclear. The CDR3 runs to 12 residues. V was cut by 5 bases and J by 6 bases, with 10 bases left in between. CDR1 and CDR2 (germline): LNHNV, YYDKDF (reference sequence). CDR3 protein: CATSGEDDGYTF. The CDR3 DNA is TGTGCCACCAGCGGGGAGGACGATGGCTACACCTTC.